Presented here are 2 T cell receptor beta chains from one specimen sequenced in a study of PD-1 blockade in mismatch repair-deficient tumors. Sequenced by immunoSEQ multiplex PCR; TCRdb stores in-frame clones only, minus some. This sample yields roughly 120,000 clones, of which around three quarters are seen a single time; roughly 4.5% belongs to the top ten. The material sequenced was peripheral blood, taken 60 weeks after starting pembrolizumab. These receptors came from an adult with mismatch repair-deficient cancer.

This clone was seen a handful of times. In DNA form, the CDR3 reads TGTGCCAGCAGCTTGCTTGGGCCCGGCTACGAGCAGTACTTC. Its translation is CASSLLGPGYEQYF. The J gene is TRBJ2-7, the V gene TRBV7-8; D is unclear. The V end was cut by 3 bases, the J end by 3 bases, with 12 bases between. The CDR3 sequence is 14 residues long. Germline V CDR1 and CDR2: SGHVS, FQNEAQ.

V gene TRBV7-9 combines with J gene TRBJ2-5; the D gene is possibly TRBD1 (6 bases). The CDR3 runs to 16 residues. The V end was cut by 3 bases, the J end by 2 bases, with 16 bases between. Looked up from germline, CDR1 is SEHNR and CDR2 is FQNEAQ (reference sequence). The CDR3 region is CASSFIRTGFQETQYF. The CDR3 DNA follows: TGTGCCAGCAGCTTCATACGAACAGGGTTTCAAGAGACCCAGTACTTC.